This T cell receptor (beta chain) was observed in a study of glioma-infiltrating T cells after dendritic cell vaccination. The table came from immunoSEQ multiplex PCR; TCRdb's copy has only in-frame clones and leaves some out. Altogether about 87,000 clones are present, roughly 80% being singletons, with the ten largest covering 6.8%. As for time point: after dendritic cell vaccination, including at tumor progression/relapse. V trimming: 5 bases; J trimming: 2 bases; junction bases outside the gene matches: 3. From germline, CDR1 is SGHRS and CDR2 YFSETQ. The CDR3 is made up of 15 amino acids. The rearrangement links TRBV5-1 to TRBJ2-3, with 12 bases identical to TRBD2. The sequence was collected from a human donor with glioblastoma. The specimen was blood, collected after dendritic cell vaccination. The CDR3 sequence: CASSRLAGDTDTQYF. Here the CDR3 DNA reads TGCGCCAGCAGTCGACTAGCGGGGGACACAGATACGCAGTATTTT.